The following is a T cell receptor (beta chain) sequence with its context. The target antigen is unknown. Germline loops: CDR1 SGHNT, CDR2 YYREEE (reference sequence). The CDR3 sequence is 14 residues long. Trimming shortened V by 5 bases and J by 4 bases, and 16 bases separated the two germline ends. PCR amplification relied on 60 Vbeta primers (plus 13 Jbeta primers). TCRdb's table, derived via immunoSEQ multiplex PCR, lists solely in-frame clones and lacks some. The sample includes around 230,000 clones, about 85% of them seen just once. This entry comes from a study of cytomegalovirus exposure and HLA in healthy donors. Study conclusions and caveats: Specific recognition of CMV antigens was confirmed in vitro for a few chains (all CMV-associated). Fewer N-insertions than the roughly 670-donor mean were reportedly shown by an Asian-associated ancestry cluster in a later analysis. Data from an earlier analysis indicated that most TCR beta V segments were productive either about 87% or about 30% of the time.

Sequenced sample: PBMCs. The V call is TRBV5-4, the J call TRBJ2-7, with a weak D call TRBD1 (5 bases). The sequence was collected from a girl aged 2 to 9 in good health and CMV-seronegative. The CDR3 sequence is CASRLKKGSYEQYF. CDR3 nucleotide sequence: TGTGCCAGCAGGCTTAAGAAGGGGTCTTACGAGCAGTACTTC.